This T cell receptor beta chain was sequenced during a study of blood T cell repertoires in COVID-19. TCRdb's table, derived via immunoSEQ multiplex PCR, lists solely in-frame clones and lacks some. The sample comprises around 250,000 clones, around 85% of which are singletons, and under 2.5% rests with the top ten. The V end lost 4 bases, the J end lost 7 bases, and 16 bases lay between the germline ends. This CDR3 has 15 amino acids. Germline CDR1 LGHDT, CDR2 YNNKEL (reference sequence). This clonotype originated in a woman aged 50 to 60 who had recovered from COVID-19. V and J are TRBV3-1 (or the pseudogene TRBV3-2) and TRBJ1-4; perhaps TRBD1 as D (5 bases). Sequences were obtained from PBMCs or T cells enriched from blood (not recorded which). The CDR3 protein is CASSLQAGGGEKLFF. The CDR3 DNA sequence: TGTGCCAGCAGCCTCCAGGCGGGGGGAGGTGAAAAACTGTTTTTT.